In this sample, the clone carrying this TCR beta chain turned up once. The antigen is undetermined. The sample belongs to a study of cytomegalovirus exposure and HLA in healthy donors. The donors were part of the approximately 130-subject validation cohort, which stood apart from the approximately 700-subject first cohort. TCRdb keeps only in-frame clones here, not all; method: immunoSEQ multiplex PCR. The sample contains 200,000 to 250,000 clones, approximately 80% of which appear only once. Overall study findings and caveats: Accounts indicate the classifier identified cytomegalovirus status with strong specificity and sensitivity. Specificity for CMV antigens was confirmed in vitro for a few of the CMV-associated chains. 164 TCR beta chains were listed as cytomegalovirus-associated.

Germline V lookup: CDR1 MNHNS, CDR2 SASEGT. With 8 bases removed from V and 3 bases from J, the gap between germline ends came to 16 bases. This CDR3 comprises 14 residues. The sequence was obtained from a woman in her twenties or thirties in good health and CMV-seropositive. Sequenced input: PBMCs. This chain links TRBV6-1 with TRBJ1-1, with a tentative D call TRBD1 (5 bases). The CDR3 here is CASSRRWGDTEAFF. The DNA of the CDR3 is TGTGCCAGCTCGCGGAGATGGGGGGACACTGAAGCTTTCTTT.